These T cell receptor beta chains were read from a single sample in a study of blood T cell repertoires in COVID-19. Some clones are missing from TCRdb's copy, which holds only in-frame ones; the method was immunoSEQ multiplex PCR. The table shows around 80,000 clones, with roughly 85% occurring only once. Input material: peripheral blood. The receptor source for this set is a man aged 45-65 years with COVID-19, enrolled during active disease. Each CDR3 is given with its conserved first and last residue. The size of a clone is reported for some rows only, either as once, few or many, or as a class for expanded clones.

clone_size: once; v_call: TRBV29-1; cdr3_aa: CSVEFGQGRGYTF
clone_size: .; v_call: TRBV10-2; cdr3_aa: CASSESRPTGRNYGYTF
clone_size: .; v_call: TRBV7-9; cdr3_aa: CASSLGGVYGYTF
clone_size: .; v_call: TRBV10-3; cdr3_aa: CAISESTGDGYTF
clone_size: .; v_call: TRBV28; cdr3_aa: CASSKWENQPQHF
clone_size: .; v_call: TRBV7-9; cdr3_aa: CASSLDRWKETQYF
clone_size: .; v_call: TRBV19; cdr3_aa: CASSRRLAGVYEQYF
clone_size: .; v_call: TRBV18; cdr3_aa: CASSPGQGWEETQYF
clone_size: .; v_call: TRBV3-1/TRBV3-2; cdr3_aa: CASSRSFSGRATRDTQYF
clone_size: .; v_call: TRBV12-3/TRBV12-4; cdr3_aa: CASSLVSGREQFF
clone_size: .; v_call: TRBV7-6; cdr3_aa: CASRDRGNTEAFF
clone_size: .; v_call: TRBV10-3; cdr3_aa: CAISEPEGRNYGYTF
clone_size: .; v_call: TRBV10-1; cdr3_aa: CASSGPPLAGEPDTQYF
clone_size: .; v_call: TRBV12-3/TRBV12-4; cdr3_aa: CASSLVGNTIYF
clone_size: .; v_call: TRBV19; cdr3_aa: CASSIGAWTGENYGYTF
clone_size: .; v_call: TRBV2; cdr3_aa: CASRTGQFNSPLHF
clone_size: .; v_call: TRBV19; cdr3_aa: CASAAAVYGEAFF
clone_size: .; v_call: TRBV7-2; cdr3_aa: CASGSQVAYEQYF
clone_size: .; v_call: TRBV11-1; cdr3_aa: CASSFGSSGTQETQYF
clone_size: .; v_call: TRBV3-1/TRBV3-2; cdr3_aa: CASSPVRGRAIYF
clone_size: .; v_call: TRBV29-1; cdr3_aa: CSVAGAQETQYF
clone_size: .; v_call: TRBV9; cdr3_aa: CASSVEAGAHSPLHF
clone_size: .; v_call: TRBV6-4; cdr3_aa: CASSVSAGTDTQYF
clone_size: few; v_call: TRBV11-2; cdr3_aa: CASSLRQNTEAFF
clone_size: .; v_call: TRBV6-2/TRBV6-3; cdr3_aa: CASSSWRGGTTEAFF
clone_size: .; v_call: TRBV7-2; cdr3_aa: CASRKGGDNSYEQYF
clone_size: .; v_call: TRBV5-1; cdr3_aa: CASSLTTGSYEQYF
clone_size: once; v_call: TRBV4-1; cdr3_aa: CASSQDWALSETQYF
clone_size: .; v_call: TRBV14; cdr3_aa: CASSQVRQMEETQYF
clone_size: .; v_call: TRBV6-5; cdr3_aa: CASSYGGAGQPQHF
clone_size: .; v_call: TRBV18; cdr3_aa: CASSHGQNYEQYF
clone_size: .; v_call: TRBV20-1; cdr3_aa: CSARIGVKLFF
clone_size: .; v_call: TRBV6-1; cdr3_aa: CASSDYLAQHF
clone_size: .; v_call: TRBV3-1/TRBV3-2; cdr3_aa: CASRPRGGNYGYTF
clone_size: few; v_call: TRBV18; cdr3_aa: CASSPGAGVRETQYF
clone_size: .; v_call: TRBV2; cdr3_aa: CASSGAGGSSYEQYF
clone_size: .; v_call: TRBV20-1; cdr3_aa: CSASAGGKLFF
clone_size: few; v_call: TRBV7-2; cdr3_aa: CASSFWDRPYSPLHF
clone_size: .; v_call: TRBV30; cdr3_aa: CAWSTGGSNQPQHF
clone_size: .; v_call: TRBV4-2; cdr3_aa: CASSQDGLAGVLETQYF
clone_size: .; v_call: TRBV28; cdr3_aa: CASRQGINQPQHF
clone_size: .; v_call: TRBV5-1; cdr3_aa: CASSEPGHNTEAFF